These 6 T cell receptor beta chains share one sample of origin, sequenced in a study of blood T cell repertoires in COVID-19. Data came from immunoSEQ multiplex PCR; TCRdb stores just in-frame clones and leaves some out. The sample lists more than 300,000 clones, about nine tenths seen once, with about 6.3% in the top ten. Material for sequencing was peripheral blood. These TCRs come from a woman aged 45-65 years with COVID-19, enrolled during active disease.

This sequence joins TRBV19 and TRBJ2-2, with D possibly being TRBD2 (5 bases). Germline values: CDR1 LNHDA, CDR2 SQIVND (reference sequence). V was trimmed by 3 bases and J by 1 base, leaving 9 bases between them. The CDR3 sequence is 15 residues long. CDR3 protein: CASSIVGRNTGELFF. Here the CDR3 DNA reads TGTGCCAGTAGTATTGTGGGGAGGAACACCGGGGAGCTGTTTTTT.

This sequence joins TRBV3-1 (or the pseudogene TRBV3-2) and TRBJ1-1, with 7 bases lining up with TRBD1. V dropped 3 bases and J dropped 1; count of bases not matched to a gene: 2. This CDR3 spans 14 amino acids. Per the germline V gene, CDR1 is LGHDT and CDR2 is YNNKEL (reference sequence). This chain's CDR3 is CASSHTGANTEAFF. The CDR3 DNA is TGTGCCAGCAGCCACACAGGGGCGAACACTGAAGCTTTCTTT.

The J gene is TRBJ1-4, the V gene TRBV19, with unresolved D. The germline CDR1 and CDR2 sequences are LNHDA and SQIVND (reference sequence). V was clipped by 3 bases and J by 8 bases, with 16 bases between them. The CDR3 is made up of 15 amino acids. In nucleotides, the CDR3 is TGTGCCAGTAGTATGGGAGACGTCCCCGACGAAAAACTGTTTTTT. Translating it yields CASSMGDVPDEKLFF. The whole variable domain, filled in from reference TRBV19 and TRBJ1-4, reads DGGITQSPKYLFRKEGQNVTLSCEQNLNHDAMYWYRQDPGQGLRLIYYSQIVNDFQKGDIAEGYSVSREKKESFPLTVTSAQKNPTAFYLCASSMGDVPDEKLFFGSGTQLSVL.

The V gene is TRBV7-9, the J gene TRBJ1-2; perhaps TRBD1 as D (6 bases). This CDR3 is 13 amino acids long. Per germline, CDR1 SEHNR and CDR2 FQNEAQ (reference sequence). V lost 3 bases and J 8 bases, leaving 13 bases between the germline ends. Here the CDR3 reads CASSLDSPGGYTF. The CDR3 nucleotides read TGTGCCAGCAGCTTGGACAGCCCGGGGGGCTACACCTTC.

The J gene is TRBJ1-1, the V gene TRBV29-1, with D hard to call. The CDR3 totals 13 residues. Germline V gene lookup returns CDR1 SQVTM and CDR2 ANQGSEA. Deletions cut 6 bases from V and 1 base from J, with 12 bases between. CDR3 sequence: CSVRGQQNTEAFF. Written as DNA, the CDR3 is TGCAGCGTGCGAGGGCAGCAGAACACTGAAGCTTTCTTT.

This clone was seen more than once but under ten times. This chain connects TRBV5-1 to TRBJ2-3; 10 nucleotides align to TRBD2. Looked up from germline, CDR1 is SGHRS and CDR2 is YFSETQ. The CDR3 sequence is 16 residues long. Trimming removed 3 bases from V and 9 bases from J; junction bases left unmatched: 13. The CDR3, as DNA: TGCGCCAGCAGCTCCGACCTAGCGGGAGCATCGGGGACGCAGTATTTT. This codes for CASSSDLAGASGTQYF. Drawing the rest from reference TRBV5-1 and TRBJ2-3, the complete variable domain is KAGVTQTPRYLIKTRGQQVTLSCSPISGHRSVSWYQQTPGQGLQFLFEYFSETQRNKGNFPGRFSGRQFSNSRSEMNVSTLELGDSALYLCASSSDLAGASGTQYFGPGTRLTVL.